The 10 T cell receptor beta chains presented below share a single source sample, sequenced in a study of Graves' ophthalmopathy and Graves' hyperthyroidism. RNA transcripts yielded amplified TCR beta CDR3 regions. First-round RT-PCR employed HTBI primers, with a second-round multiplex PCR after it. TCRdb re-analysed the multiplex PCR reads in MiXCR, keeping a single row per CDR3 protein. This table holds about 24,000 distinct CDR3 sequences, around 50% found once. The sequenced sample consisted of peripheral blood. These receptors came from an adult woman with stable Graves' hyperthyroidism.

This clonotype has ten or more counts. The CDR3 reads CASSATTGSRKPQHF. The CDR3 DNA follows: TGTGCCAGCAGTGCGACGACAGGGTCTAGGAAGCCCCAGCATTTT. This chain uses TRBV28 with TRBJ1-5, with 7 bases lining up with TRBD1. After removal of 5 bases from V and 8 bases from J, the junction contained 12 bases not matched to a gene. Germline-derived CDR1 and CDR2 are MDHEN and SYDVKM. The CDR3 covers 15 residues.

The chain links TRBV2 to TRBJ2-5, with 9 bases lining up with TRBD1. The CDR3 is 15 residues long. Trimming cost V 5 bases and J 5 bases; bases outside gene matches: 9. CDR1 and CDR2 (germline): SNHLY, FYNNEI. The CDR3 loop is CASSRTGDTGETQYF. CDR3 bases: TGTGCCAGCAGTCGGACAGGGGACACCGGGGAGACCCAGTACTTC.

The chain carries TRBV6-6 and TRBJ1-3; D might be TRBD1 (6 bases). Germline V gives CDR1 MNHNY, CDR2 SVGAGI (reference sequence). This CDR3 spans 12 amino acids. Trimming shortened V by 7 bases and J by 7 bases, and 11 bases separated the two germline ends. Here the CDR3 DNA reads TGTGCCAGCACCTTAACAGGGAACACCATATATTTT. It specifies CASTLTGNTIYF.

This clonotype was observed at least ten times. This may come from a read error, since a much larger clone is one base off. The DNA for the CDR3 is TGTGCCAGCAGCGCCGGGACTAGGAGCGCCTACGAGCAGTACTTC. It encodes CASSAGTRSAYEQYF. The V gene is TRBV11-1, the J gene TRBJ2-7; 8 bases fit TRBD2. The V and J ends lost 5 bases and 2 bases, in that order; junction bases with no gene match: 8. This CDR3 spans 15 amino acids. Germline V lookup: CDR1 SGHAT, CDR2 FQDESV (reference sequence).

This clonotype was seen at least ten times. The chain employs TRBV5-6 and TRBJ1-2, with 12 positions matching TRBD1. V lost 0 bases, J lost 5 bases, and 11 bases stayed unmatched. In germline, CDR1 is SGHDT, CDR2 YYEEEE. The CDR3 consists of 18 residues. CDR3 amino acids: CASSLAGTGGDGVYGYTF. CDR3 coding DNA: TGTGCCAGCAGCTTGGCGGGGACAGGGGGCGATGGGGTATATGGCTACACCTTC.

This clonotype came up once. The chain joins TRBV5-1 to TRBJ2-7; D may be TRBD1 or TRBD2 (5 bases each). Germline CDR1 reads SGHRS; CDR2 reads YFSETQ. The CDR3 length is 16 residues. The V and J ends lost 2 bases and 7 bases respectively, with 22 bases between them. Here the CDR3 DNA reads TGCGCCAGCAGCTTCCTCGGGGACGTTCTCACCGGGGAGCAGTACTTC. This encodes CASSFLGDVLTGEQYF.

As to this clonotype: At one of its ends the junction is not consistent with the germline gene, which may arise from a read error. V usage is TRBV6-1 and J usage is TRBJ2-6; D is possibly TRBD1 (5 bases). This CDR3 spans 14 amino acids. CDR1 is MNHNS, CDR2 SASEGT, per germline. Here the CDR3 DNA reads TGTGCCAGCGCCGCCGGCTCTGGGGCCGACGTCCTGACTTTC. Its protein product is CASAAGSGADVLTF.

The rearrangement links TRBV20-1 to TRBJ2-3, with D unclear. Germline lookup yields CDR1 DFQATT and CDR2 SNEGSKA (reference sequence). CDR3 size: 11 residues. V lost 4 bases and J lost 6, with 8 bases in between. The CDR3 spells CSANAIDTQYF. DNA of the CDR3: TGCAGTGCTAATGCAATTGATACGCAGTATTTT.

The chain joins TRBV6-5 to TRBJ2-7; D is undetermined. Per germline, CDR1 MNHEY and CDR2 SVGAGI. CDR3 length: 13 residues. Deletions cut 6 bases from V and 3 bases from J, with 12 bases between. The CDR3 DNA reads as TGTGCCAGCAGGGGCAGAGAAGGCTACGAGCAGTACTTC. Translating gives CASRGREGYEQYF.

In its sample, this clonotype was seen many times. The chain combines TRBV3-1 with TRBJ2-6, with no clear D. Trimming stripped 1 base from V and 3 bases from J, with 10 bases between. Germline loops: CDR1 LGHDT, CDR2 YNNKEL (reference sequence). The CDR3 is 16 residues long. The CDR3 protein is CASSQAGGDGANVLTF. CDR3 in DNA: TGTGCCAGCAGCCAAGCCGGTGGGGATGGGGCCAACGTCCTGACTTTC.